This entry concerns a single TCR beta chain. The sample originates from a study of blood T cell repertoires in COVID-19. About the research overall: Specimens from acute and convalescent COVID-19 originated in the United States, Italy and Spain. T cells, B-cell-depleted T cells, or PBMCs provided the cDNA or gDNA that served as material.

Original analysis: For nucleated cells, counts were estimated from reference gene primer amplification. TCRdb's copy holds only in-frame clones and misses some; the assay was immunoSEQ multiplex PCR. The V and J calls and the clone size are those of that table, but D and trimming were determined from the DNA. The table lists 150,000 to 200,000 clones, around 86% of them singletons. Sample: peripheral blood. The sequence derives from a man aged 55 to 70 with acute or convalescent COVID-19.

The CDR3: CASRLSGQGIGEQYF. DNA of the CDR3: TGTGCCAGCAGGTTATCGGGACAGGGGATAGGGGAGCAGTACTTC. The rearrangement joins TRBV6-5 to TRBJ2-7, with 10 positions matching TRBD1. The V and J ends lost 6 bases and 7 bases, in that order; junction bases with no gene match: 12. Per the germline V gene, CDR1 is MNHEY and CDR2 is SVGAGI. The CDR3 runs to 15 residues.